The subject of this entry is one T cell receptor beta chain. What it binds is not known. After removal of 7 bases from V and 1 base from J, the junction contained 13 bases not matched to a gene. This CDR3 is 16 amino acids long. Looked up from germline, CDR1 is SEHNR and CDR2 is FQNEAQ (reference sequence). These data belong to a study of OX40 agonist ivuxolimab in advanced cancers. Study summary: Every 2 weeks, patients received ivuxolimab intravenously, dosed at 0.01 to 10 mg/kg. Age averaged about 60 years (range roughly 23 to 79), and around 78% were male.

Whole-study findings and limits: Antigens targeted by the expanded peripheral T cells were not determined. CD4+ and CD8+ blood T cells expanded clonally by week 6 at 0.1 to 3.0 mg/kg.

TCRdb's copy holds only in-frame clones and misses some; the assay was immunoSEQ multiplex PCR. There are 49,000 or so clones in the sample; about nine tenths occur only once, and around half lies in the top ten. The sample here was CD4+ or CD8+ T cells sorted from blood, taken in a trial of the OX40 agonist ivuxolimab. The chain links TRBV7-9 to TRBJ2-7; 7 bases are a match to TRBD1. This receptor was obtained from an adult with an advanced solid tumor such as melanoma, head and neck, liver or kidney cancer. The chain's CDR3 is CASTTGGGTDSYEQYF. The CDR3 region has the DNA TGTGCCAGCACCACAGGAGGTGGGACAGATTCCTACGAGCAGTACTTC.